This is a list of T cell receptor beta chains from one sample in a study of blood T cells in healthy people across ages. TCRdb re-called the 5' RACE reads through MiXCR, storing one row per CDR3 protein. The sample has around 940,000 distinct CDR3 sequences; 51% are singletons. The source material was blood. These receptor sequences come from a woman aged 60 to 75 in good health. Both conserved end residues are part of each CDR3. D genes are given only for firm matches. Expanded clones are given a class, and other clones once, few, many or no size at all.

D	length	V	size	J	CDR3	DNA
TRBD1	13	TRBV7-9	-	TRBJ1-6	CASSLGQGLPLHF	TGTGCCAGCAGCCTGGGACAGGGCTTACCCCTCCACTTT
TRBD2	17	TRBV5-1	-	TRBJ2-1	CASSPWLAGVEQETQFF	TGCGCCAGCAGCCCGTGGCTAGCGGGAGTGGAACAAGAGACCCAGTTCTTC
-	12	TRBV20-1	few	TRBJ2-7	CSAREAAYEQYF	TGCAGTGCTAGGGAAGCTGCTTACGAGCAGTACTTC
-	13	TRBV7-8	-	TRBJ1-1	CASSSSGNTEAFF	TGTGCCAGCAGCTCATCAGGGAACACTGAAGCTTTCTTT
TRBD2	20	TRBV6-5	-	TRBJ2-5	CASSYSSFFGTSGFQETQYF	TGTGCCAGCAGTTACTCGAGTTTCTTCGGGACTAGCGGATTTCAAGAGACCCAGTACTTC
-	16	TRBV7-9	-	TRBJ2-1	CASSLGGPTSYNEQFF	TGTGCCAGCAGCTTAGGTGGACCTACCTCCTACAATGAGCAGTTCTTC
TRBD1	14	TRBV2	-	TRBJ2-3	CASWDRGLADTQYF	TGTGCCAGCTGGGACAGGGGGCTGGCAGATACGCAGTATTTT
-	14	TRBV27	few	TRBJ1-1	CASSLIYSPTEAFF	TGTGCCAGCAGTCTTATTTACAGTCCAACTGAAGCTTTCTTT
-	13	TRBV2	once	TRBJ2-5	CASSEGPNKTQYF	TGTGCCAGCAGTGAAGGACCCAACAAGACCCAGTACTTC
-	18	TRBV7-9	-	TRBJ2-6	CASSSPRSGISEANVLTF	TGTGCCAGCAGCTCACCGAGATCGGGGATCTCTGAAGCCAACGTCCTGACTTTC
TRBD1	14	TRBV29-1	many	TRBJ2-1	CSVEGQGGYNEQFF	TGCAGCGTTGAAGGACAGGGTGGCTACAATGAGCAGTTCTTC
TRBD2	16	TRBV11-2	-	TRBJ2-3	CASSLLLAGESKSQYF	TGTGCCAGCAGCTTATTGTTAGCGGGAGAGTCCAAATCGCAGTATTTT
-	15	TRBV7-3	-	TRBJ2-7	CASSLYGVELYEQYF	TGTGCCAGCAGCTTATACGGGGTGGAACTCTACGAGCAGTACTTC
TRBD2	13	TRBV20-1	-	TRBJ2-3	CSARTGGRDTQYF	TGCAGTGCTAGAACCGGGGGGAGAGATACGCAGTATTTT
TRBD2	15	TRBV7-6	-	TRBJ2-5	CASSIAAGVWETQYF	TGTGCCAGCAGCATAGCAGCGGGAGTCTGGGAGACCCAGTACTTC
-	15	TRBV5-1	-	TRBJ2-2	CASSLESANTGELFF	TGCGCCAGCAGCTTGGAGTCAGCGAACACCGGGGAGCTGTTTTTT
-	13	TRBV19	once	TRBJ1-2	CASTETGTGGYTF	TGTGCCAGTACCGAAACCGGGACCGGCGGCTACACCTTC
-	14	TRBV2	-	TRBJ1-6	CASSGEAFGSPLHF	TGTGCCAGCAGTGGGGAAGCCTTCGGTTCACCCCTCCACTTT
TRBD1	13	TRBV20-1	-	TRBJ1-2	CSAKPTGDGGYTF	TGCAGTGCTAAACCCACAGGGGATGGTGGCTACACCTTC
TRBD2	15	TRBV7-8	few	TRBJ2-1	CASSLDSGGSNEQFF	TGTGCCAGCAGCTTAGACAGCGGGGGATCCAATGAGCAGTTCTTC
TRBD1	14	TRBV6-2/TRBV6-3	-	TRBJ1-2	CASRWTGANYGYTF	TGTGCCAGCAGGTGGACAGGAGCTAACTATGGCTACACCTTC
-	13	TRBV10-3	once	TRBJ1-2	CAISEGGTYGYTF	TGTGCCATCAGTGAAGGGGGTACCTATGGCTACACCTTC
TRBD1	14	TRBV12-3/TRBV12-4	few	TRBJ1-2	CASSPGGGRYGYTF	TGTGCCAGCAGTCCAGGGGGGGGCCGCTATGGCTACACCTTC
-	15	TRBV15	few	TRBJ2-6	CATSRGLEGANVLTF	TGTGCCACCAGCAGAGGACTAGAGGGGGCCAACGTCCTGACTTTC
-	12	TRBV24-1	-	TRBJ2-5	CATSDFKETQYF	TGTGCCACCAGTGATTTCAAGGAGACCCAGTACTTC
-	15	TRBV7-9	-	TRBJ1-2	CASSSSGGASYGYTF	TGTGCCAGCAGCTCCTCGGGGGGGGCGAGCTATGGCTACACCTTC
-	16	TRBV27	-	TRBJ2-3	CASSQWSTGDTDTQYF	TGTGCCAGCAGTCAGTGGTCCACGGGGGACACAGATACGCAGTATTTT
-	14	TRBV20-1	-	TRBJ2-3	CSARWNILTDTQYF	TGCAGTGCTAGGTGGAACATTTTAACAGATACGCAGTATTTT
-	15	TRBV5-1	few	TRBJ2-4	CASSLGAGTLNIQYF	TGCGCCAGCAGCTTGGGGGCAGGGACACTAAACATTCAGTACTTC
-	15	TRBV27	few	TRBJ2-4	CASSLSTSAKNIQYF	TGTGCCAGCAGTTTAAGTACGTCAGCCAAAAACATTCAGTACTTC
-	13	TRBV20-1	-	TRBJ2-7	CSASQGGFYEQYF	TGCAGTGCTAGCCAAGGGGGGTTCTACGAGCAGTACTTC
TRBD1	10	TRBV6-5	-	TRBJ1-1	CASYGQGAFF	TGTGCCAGCTATGGACAGGGAGCTTTCTTT